This TCR beta chain stems from a study of CD4 T cells in relation to SARS-CoV-2 and coronaviruses. About the research overall: TCR beta CDR3s were sequenced after approximately ten-day antigen culture of PBMCs.

CD4+ T cells from unexposed donors were obtained before the COVID-19 pandemic (2011-2018). The cells were cultured for under twelve days before CD4+ T cells were isolated. Cells permitting, SARS-CoV-2 S/N and four cold-coronavirus spikes were tested on unexposed-donor CD4+ T cells. Note on this clone: As yet, its antigen is unknown.

Here immunoSEQ multiplex PCR was the method, and the copy in TCRdb shows in-frame clones only, minus some. The data contain around 18,000 clones, about 80% of them singletons. The CDR3 consists of 14 residues. In germline, CDR1 is SQVTM, CDR2 ANQGSEA. The ends lost 5 bases at V and 4 bases at J; junction bases unmatched: 6. This receptor was obtained from a human donor in good health. This chain connects TRBV29-1 to TRBJ2-7; 12 nucleotides line up with TRBD2. Sequencing was carried out using CD4+ T cells from PBMCs, cultured in vitro. The CDR3 region has the DNA TGCAGCGTTCGGTGGACTAGCGGGAAGTACGAGCAGTACTTC. Its protein is CSVRWTSGKYEQYF.